Below are 14 T cell receptor beta chains sequenced from a single sample in a study of OX40 agonist ivuxolimab in advanced cancers. The repertoire was sequenced with immunoSEQ multiplex PCR; TCRdb's copy has only in-frame clones and lacks some. The table shows 70,000 or so clones, with around 81% occurring only once. Sequenced material: CD4+ or CD8+ T cells sorted from blood, taken in a trial of the OX40 agonist ivuxolimab. These receptors were collected from an adult with an advanced solid tumor such as melanoma, head and neck, liver or kidney cancer.

This rearrangement joins TRBV5-1 to TRBJ2-3, with D perhaps matching TRBD1 or TRBD2 (7 bases each). V lost 7 bases and J lost 11, with 29 bases in between. The CDR3 has 16 residues. Germline V gene data show CDR1 as SGHRS and CDR2 as YFSETQ. CDR3 nucleotide sequence: TGCGCCAGCTTCAATTTACAGGGGATTGGGCTAGCGGAGCAGTATTTT. Translated, it gives CASFNLQGIGLAEQYF.

The CDR3 region has the DNA TGCGCCAGCAGCCAGGAACGGACAGGGTTGAGGTCCCAGTACTTC. This codes for CASSQERTGLRSQYF. This chain links TRBV4-1 with TRBJ2-5, with 8 bases that match TRBD1. The CDR3 length is 15 residues. The germline V gene encodes CDR1 MGHRA and CDR2 YSYEKL. V trimming: 3 bases; J trimming: 9 bases; junction bases outside the gene matches: 12.

The V call is TRBV2, the J call TRBJ2-7, with 11 bases that match TRBD1. The CDR3 sequence is 16 residues long. In germline, CDR1 is SNHLY, CDR2 FYNNEI. The V segment lost 4 bases and the J segment 9 bases; nucleotides outside the gene matches: 14. Here the CDR3 DNA reads TGTGCCAGCAGTGGTGGGACAGGGGGAACGACGAGCGGGCAGTACTTC. Amino acids: CASSGGTGGTTSGQYF.

V usage is TRBV19 and J usage is TRBJ2-1; 9 bases line up with TRBD2. Germline lookup yields CDR1 LNHDA and CDR2 SQIVND (reference sequence). Trimming at V came to 10 bases and at J to 6 bases, leaving 13 bases not matched to a gene. The CDR3 spans 15 residues. CDR3 in DNA: TGTGCCACCGAAGGCGGGGCGGGAGGGATCAATGAGCAGTTCTTC. Protein product: CATEGGAGGINEQFF.

The V and J genes are TRBV4-2 and TRBJ2-5; perhaps D is TRBD1 or TRBD2 (6 bases each). The V gene's germline CDR1 is LGHNA and CDR2 YNFKEQ. CDR3 size: 14 residues. The V gene lost 2 bases and the J gene lost 5 bases, with 12 bases spanning the gap. The CDR3 DNA is TGTGCCAGCAGCCAAATGGGGGGCCTGGAGACCCAGTACTTC. Encoded protein: CASSQMGGLETQYF.

This sequence joins TRBV19 and TRBJ1-5; D unclear. This CDR3 is built from 13 residues. Trimming shortened V by 5 bases and J by 1 base, and 6 bases separated the two germline ends. Germline CDR1 is LNHDA and CDR2 is SQIVND (reference sequence). The CDR3 nucleotides are TGTGCCAGTAGTCCGTACAGCAATCAGCCCCAGCATTTT. This gives the protein CASSPYSNQPQHF. The full variable domain, completed using reference TRBV19 and TRBJ1-5, is DGGITQSPKYLFRKEGQNVTLSCEQNLNHDAMYWYRQDPGQGLRLIYYSQIVNDFQKGDIAEGYSVSREKKESFPLTVTSAQKNPTAFYLCASSPYSNQPQHFGDGTRLSIL.

The chain joins TRBV10-2 to TRBJ2-4; 8 bases are a match to TRBD1. Germline V gives CDR1 WSHSY, CDR2 SAAADI. CDR3 size: 15 residues. V trimming: 6 bases; J trimming: 9 bases; junction bases outside the gene matches: 13. The CDR3 region has the DNA TGCGCCAGCAGAGGGGCATCCACAGGGGGGAGCATTCAGTACTTC. This codes for CASRGASTGGSIQYF.

The CDR3 reads CASSMDGGKDTQYF. The CDR3 DNA is TGTGCCAGTAGTATGGATGGGGGCAAAGATACGCAGTATTTT. The chain links TRBV19 to TRBJ2-3; D perhaps matches TRBD1 (6 bases). The CDR3 length is 14 residues. V was shortened by 3 bases and J by 5 bases, with 12 bases between the two germline ends. CDR1 and CDR2 from the germline V gene are LNHDA and SQIVND (reference sequence).

The chain combines TRBV6-1 with TRBJ1-4; 7 bases match TRBD1. Germline V gene data show CDR1 as MNHNS and CDR2 as SASEGT. The CDR3 has 17 residues. Trimming took 3 bases from V and 10 from J; bases not matched to a gene: 17. The CDR3 here is CASSDDPSGGGLGKLFF. CDR3 bases: TGTGCCAGCAGTGACGACCCATCAGGGGGAGGCTTGGGAAAACTGTTTTTT.

About this clone: This sample includes further DNA sequences coding for the same CDR3. The rearrangement joins TRBV7-9 to TRBJ1-2; the D is unclear. Germline CDR1 is SEHNR and CDR2 is FQNEAQ (reference sequence). V lost 2 bases, J lost 4 bases, and 8 bases lay in between. This CDR3 contains 13 residues. This chain's CDR3 is CASSLNRGYGYTF. Written as DNA, the CDR3 is TGTGCCAGCAGCTTAAACCGGGGCTATGGCTACACCTTC. The whole variable domain, filled in from reference TRBV7-9 and TRBJ1-2, reads DTGVSQNPRHKITKRGQNVTFRCDPISEHNRLYWYRQTLGQGPEFLTYFQNEAQLEKSRLLSDRFSAERPKGSFSTLEIQRTEQGDSAMYLCASSLNRGYGYTFGSGTRLTVV.

The V and J genes are TRBV7-8 and TRBJ1-3, with D possibly matching TRBD1 (6 bases). V dropped 5 bases and J dropped 4 bases, with 18 bases sitting between them. CDR1 is SGHVS, CDR2 FQNEAQ, per germline. The CDR3 is 16 amino acids. CDR3 bases: TGTGCCAGCAGCCTCCGATCCGGGACAAAAGGAAACACCATATATTTT. Protein product: CASSLRSGTKGNTIYF.

The rearrangement links TRBV29-1 to TRBJ1-2; D gene unclear. The V end lost 6 bases, the J end lost 3 bases, and 14 bases lay between the germline ends. The CDR3 sequence is 13 residues long. Germline lookup yields CDR1 SQVTM and CDR2 ANQGSEA. The CDR3 reads CSVNGRGDYGYTF. In nucleotides, the CDR3 is TGCAGCGTCAACGGACGGGGTGACTATGGCTACACCTTC.

The V and J genes are TRBV30 and TRBJ1-1; D not resolved. The germline gives CDR1 GTSNPN, CDR2 SVGIG (reference sequence). V lost 3 bases and J 8 bases, leaving 10 bases between the germline ends. The length of the CDR3 is 11 residues. The CDR3 protein is CAWSSLGEAFF. Written as DNA, the CDR3 is TGTGCCTGGAGCTCGCTAGGGGAAGCTTTCTTT. The full variable domain, completed using reference TRBV30 and TRBJ1-1, is SQTIHQWPATLVQPVGSPLSLECTVEGTSNPNLYWYRQAAGRGLQLLFYSVGIGQISSEVPQNLSASRPQDRQFILSSKKLLLSDSGFYLCAWSSLGEAFFGQGTRLTVV.

The chain joins TRBV5-4 to TRBJ2-2; TRBD2 aligns across 7 bases. The CDR3 consists of 18 residues. Per germline, CDR1 SGHNT and CDR2 YYREEE (reference sequence). The trim removed 2 bases at V and 1 base at J, leaving 11 bases unmatched. The CDR3: CASSLILGSGVNTGELFF. The CDR3 DNA reads as TGTGCCAGCAGCTTAATTCTAGGCAGCGGGGTGAACACCGGGGAGCTGTTTTTT.